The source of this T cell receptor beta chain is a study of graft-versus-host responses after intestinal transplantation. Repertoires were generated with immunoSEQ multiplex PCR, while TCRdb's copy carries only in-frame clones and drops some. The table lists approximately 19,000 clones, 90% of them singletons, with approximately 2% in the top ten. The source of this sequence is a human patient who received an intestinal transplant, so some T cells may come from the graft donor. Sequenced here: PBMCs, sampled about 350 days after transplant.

The CDR3 sequence is CASSLGRVYGYTF. The CDR3 coding sequence is TGTGCCAGCAGCTTGGGACGGGTCTATGGCTACACCTTC. The chain has TRBV5-6 and TRBJ1-2; D gene ambiguous. V gave up 0 bases and J gave up 4 bases, with 7 bases separating them. There are 13 residues in the CDR3. CDR1 and CDR2 (germline): SGHDT, YYEEEE.